The entry below describes one TCR beta chain. Its cognate antigen is unknown. Tumor tissue was taken before any definitive surgery or chemotherapy was given. This sample is drawn from a study of high-grade serous ovarian cancer treatment subgroups. General observations from the study: Tumors within one patient showed repertoire similarity of roughly 0.1 to 0.8.

V lost 3 bases and J lost 4; bases outside the gene matches: 4. Germline CDR1 is MNHNS and CDR2 is SASEGT. CDR3 length: 15 residues. TCRdb's table, derived via immunoSEQ multiplex PCR, lists solely in-frame clones and lacks some. Altogether about 15,000 clones are present, approximately 87% being singletons, with the ten largest covering approximately 6.3%. The specimen sequenced was tumor tissue. The TCR comes from a human donor with high-grade serous ovarian cancer. This sequence joins TRBV6-1 and TRBJ1-2; 11 nucleotides align to TRBD1. The CDR3 sequence: CASSDRGTGGYGYTF. The DNA for the CDR3 is TGTGCCAGCAGTGATAGGGGGACAGGGGGCTATGGCTACACCTTC.